This T cell receptor beta chain was sequenced during a study of T cell clones after liver transplantation (dated by TCRdb to about 2019). Study-level background: Samples were obtained from ITN030ST, a randomized trial in which withdrawal of immunosuppression was attempted within 2 years of liver transplantation. Blood samples were taken pre-transplant, pre-randomization before withdrawal, and post-randomization after full withdrawal or failed withdrawal. A cohort of 8 liver transplant recipients was studied, of whom 3 were classified as tolerant and 5 as non-tolerant. The subjects received no induction therapy and were kept on standard immunosuppression until randomization at 12-24 months post-transplant. Of the eight recipients, a few were HCV-positive, while the remaining recipients had been transplanted for non-autoimmune, non-viral indications. Donor-reactive T cell clones were identified by TCRbeta sequencing after a pre-transplant mixed lymphocyte reaction and then tracked in post-transplant blood. Tolerance meant complete immunosuppression withdrawal for at least one year without liver enzymes rising beyond twice the upper limit of normal. Third party-reactive TCRbeta sequences from pre-transplant MLRs were also identified as an antigen-independent comparator for donor-reactive sequences. General study outcomes and caveats: A greater decline was seen for donor-reactive sequences than for third party-reactive sequences, suggesting partial antigen-specific deletion unrelated to withdrawal success. Since no allograft tissue specimens were available, donor-reactive T cells may have migrated into the graft instead of being deleted. In two subjects, low numbers of available donor cells limited the measurable donor-reactive repertoire. Circulating donor-reactive CD4 TCRbeta sequences fell significantly post-transplant in most of the 8 subjects, irrespective of tolerance or HCV status. When repertoire turnover was accounted for, significantly reduced detection of donor-reactive sequences was found in 7 of 8 subjects for CD4 and in 8 of 8 subjects for CD8. The conclusions were considered preliminary, being limited by small, heterogeneous patient numbers and non-standardized post-transplant time points.

The germline V gene (reference sequence) sets CDR1 to MNHEY and CDR2 to SMNVEV. The CDR3 spans 15 residues, from the cysteine through the phenylalanine. Just the 45-base CDR3 DNA is kept, in frame starting at base 1. After removal of 3 bases from V and 5 bases from J, the junction retains 6 bases not matched to a gene. Thawed unstimulated PBMCs were stained for CD3, CD4 and CD8 and FACS-sorted into CD3+CD4+ and CD3+CD8+ populations. All 8 studied subjects were randomized to withdrawal of immunosuppression. The Qiagen DNeasy Blood and Tissue Kit was used for isolation of genomic DNA. Of note for this clone: Its specific antigen is unknown. Per-nucleotide qualities are absent, and no much larger clonotype sits a single base away.

Frozen genomic DNA underwent high-throughput TCRbeta CDR3 sequencing by immunoSEQ, including PCR amplification, mapping, bias correction and internal controls. On the study's bioinformatics: Only productive rearrangements were retained, with each unique TCRbeta sequence defined by its CDR3 nucleotide sequence together with its V and J gene. For classification of a sequence as donor-reactive, at least 5-fold expansion in CFSE-low cells relative to unstimulated pre-transplant cells and a frequency of at least 0.01% were required. Minimum frequency thresholds were set for each subject on the basis of the unstimulated sample with the lowest template count, so that a detection power of at least 90% was ensured. Repertoire turnover was measured by Jensen-Shannon divergence between the top 1000 TCRbeta sequences post- and pre-transplant. Two-sided Fisher's exact tests were used to test for changes in the detection of donor-reactive sequences. As stored in TCRdb, this immuneACCESS dataset retains in-frame rearrangements with V and J assigned. A fraction of the clones does not appear; measured against another copy, unresolved V genes explain less than half of the discrepancy, and the remainder lacks a known reason. For V, J and clone size, that table is used; D and trimming come from the DNA. Counted in this sample were some 40,000 clones; 86% of them appeared once. The biggest ten clones account for 2% to 2.5% of the sample.

This clonotype originated in a human patient who received a liver transplant. After a transplant, some T cells may be the graft donor's own cells. This sequence uses TRBV27 and TRBJ1-4; the junction holds 7 bases that match TRBD1. The source was CD4+ T cells from blood, collected 24 months after liver transplant. The CDR3 sequence is CASSLTGSRNEKLFF. The nucleotides are TGTGCCAGCAGTTTGACAGGGTCACGGAATGAAAAACTGTTTTTT. When the CDR3 is completed using the reference TRBV27 and TRBJ1-4 genes on either side, the full variable domain is EAQVTQNPRYLITVTGKKLTVTCSQNMNHEYMSWYRQDPGLGLRQIYYSMNVEVTDKGDVPEGYKVSRKEKRNFPLILESPSPNQTSLYFCASSLTGSRNEKLFFGSGTQLSVL.